This T cell receptor beta chain emerged from a study of shared clonotypes between healthy human individuals. Trimming pared 3 bases from V and 8 bases from J, leaving 17 bases between. Germline V CDR1 and CDR2: SGDLS, YYNGEE. The CDR3 has 15 amino acids. Study findings and constraints: The study sampled only blood, and tissue repertoires likely differ.

Turning to this clone: Its antigen is not identified.

Sequencing used immunoSEQ multiplex PCR; TCRdb keeps in-frame clones, though not all of them. The table has nearly 2 million clones, around 96% seen once; the top ten hold approximately 1%. It was CD45RO-negative cells, positively selected for CCR7, that made up naive CD8 cells, with terminally differentiated effector memory CD45RA+ cells excluded. The sample taken for sequencing was naive CD8+ T cells sorted from blood. The rearrangement links TRBV9 to TRBJ1-4; D is possibly TRBD1 (6 bases). This clonotype originated in a man aged 18 to 30 in good health. The DNA of the CDR3 is TGTGCCAGCAGCGGCACCGGGACATCCTACGAAAAACTGTTTTTT. Its protein product is CASSGTGTSYEKLFF.